This T cell receptor beta chain derives from a study of CXCR3-negative and CXCR3-positive naive CD8 T cells. Study findings and constraints: For the naive subsets, surface CD5 was similar, and TCR strength was inferred from TRB CDR3 properties. Comparison of naive CXCR3-negative and CXCR3-positive cells revealed similar TRBV-TRBJ usage, while memory cells differed. Post-cryopreservation CXCR3 expression was partly diminished, and the bulk of assays employed fresh PBMCs. Memory CD8+ cells showed much lower diversity, while both naive subsets were comparably high.

Researchers prepared the TRB cDNA libraries using 5' RACE with UMI labels. TCRdb reprocessed the 5' RACE reads and keeps a single row for each CDR3 protein, giving no DNA. Across roughly 29,000 distinct CDR3 sequences, the top ten clones capture roughly 10% of the sample. From germline, CDR1 is SGHRS and CDR2 YFSETQ. CDR3 length: 15 residues. As to this clonotype: The antigen is not known.

The clonotype was recovered from a human donor in good health. Some clones in this sample may be carry-over from other donors' samples. V gene TRBV5-1 combines with J gene TRBJ2-6. The sample was memory CD8+ T cells from blood. CDR3 sequence: CASSSLLSGANVLTF. Variable domain in full (rest from reference TRBV5-1 and TRBJ2-6): KAGVTQTPRYLIKTRGQQVTLSCSPISGHRSVSWYQQTPGQGLQFLFEYFSETQRNKGNFPGRFSGRQFSNSRSEMNVSTLELGDSALYLCASSSLLSGANVLTFGAGSRLTVL.